These 21 T cell receptor beta chains came from one sample sequenced in a study of shared clonotypes between healthy human individuals. Repertoires were generated with immunoSEQ multiplex PCR, while TCRdb's copy carries only in-frame clones and drops some. This sample carries a few million clones, less than 95% of them seen once, and the ten largest clones take more than 0.35%. The specimen sequenced was naive CD4+ T cells from PBMCs. Subset of the sample: CD45RA+ positively selected. These receptors came from a young man in good health. Some clones in this sample may be carry-over from other donors' samples.

V gene TRBV2 combines with J gene TRBJ2-5, with TRBD1 matching over 8 bases. V was clipped by 4 bases and J by 4 bases; unmatched bases: 8. The CDR3 is 15 amino acids. Germline V gene sequence: CDR1 SNHLY, CDR2 FYNNEI. The CDR3 DNA reads as TGTGCCAGCAGTGGTTCAGGGGGCATGATAGAGACCCAGTACTTC. It codes for CASSGSGGMIETQYF.

The chain recombines TRBV28 with TRBJ2-1; D possibly corresponds to TRBD2 (5 bases). V shed 6 bases and J shed 0 bases, with 15 bases lying between them. The germline V gene has CDR1 MDHEN and CDR2 SYDVKM. The CDR3 totals 16 residues. CDR3 residues: CASRTSAGSSYNEQFF. Written as DNA, the CDR3 is TGTGCCAGCAGGACAAGCGCGGGTAGCTCCTACAATGAGCAGTTCTTC.

The chain recombines TRBV6-1 with TRBJ2-3; the match to TRBD1 covers 7 bases. V shed 6 bases, J shed 0 bases, and the junction held 3 bases outside the gene matches. The CDR3 contains 14 residues. Looked up from germline, CDR1 is MNHNS and CDR2 is SASEGT. CDR3 amino acids: CASRGQLSTDTQYF. The CDR3 nucleotides read TGTGCCAGCAGGGGACAGCTAAGCACAGATACGCAGTATTTT.

To note about this clone: Other DNA sequences in the same sample also yield this CDR3. The rearrangement uses TRBV18 and TRBJ2-2, with 9 bases matching TRBD1. From germline, CDR1 is KGHSH and CDR2 LQKENI. J was trimmed by 4 bases and V by 6 bases; bases with no gene match: 6. This CDR3 spans 15 amino acids. Here the CDR3 reads CASSPPGQGTGELFF. For the CDR3, the DNA is TGTGCCAGCTCCCCTCCGGGACAGGGCACCGGGGAGCTGTTTTTT.

The chain links TRBV5-8 to TRBJ2-3; maybe TRBD1 (6 bases). Trimming pared 6 bases from V and 0 bases from J, leaving 17 bases between. The CDR3 covers 16 residues. Per germline, CDR1 SGHTS and CDR2 YDEGEE. DNA for the CDR3: TGTGCCAGCAACGTCCCCAGGGGATCTAGCACAGATACGCAGTATTTT. The encoded protein is CASNVPRGSSTDTQYF.

V and J are TRBV5-1 and TRBJ2-7, with D possibly being TRBD1 (6 bases). Germline loops: CDR1 SGHRS, CDR2 YFSETQ. Trimming shortened V by 4 bases and J by 5 bases, and 13 bases separated the two germline ends. The CDR3 extends over 13 amino acids. CDR3 in DNA: TGCGCCAGCAGCAACCAGGGGAGCAACGAGCAGTACTTC. Translated, it gives CASSNQGSNEQYF.

The chain carries TRBV28 and TRBJ2-6, with D possibly TRBD1 on 6 matching bases. CDR3 length: 16 amino acids. With 8 bases removed from V and 0 bases from J, the gap between germline ends came to 14 bases. Germline lookup yields CDR1 MDHEN and CDR2 SYDVKM. CDR3 in amino acids: CASEGHKISGANVLTF. The CDR3 nucleotides read TGTGCCAGCGAGGGACACAAGATCTCTGGGGCCAACGTCCTGACTTTC.

On this clone itself: This sample also contains other DNA sequences that code for the same CDR3. This rearrangement joins TRBV18 to TRBJ1-4, with 8 positions matching TRBD1. After removal of 3 bases from V and 3 bases from J, the junction contained 3 bases not matched to a gene. This CDR3 spans 15 amino acids. Per the germline V gene, CDR1 is KGHSH and CDR2 is LQKENI. CDR3 sequence reads: CASSPGQGANEKLFF. CDR3 nucleotide sequence: TGTGCCAGCTCACCCGGACAGGGAGCTAATGAAAAACTGTTTTTT.

The chain couples TRBV7-6 to TRBJ1-2, with 7 bases matching TRBD1. The V and J ends lost 0 bases and 6 bases, in that order; junction bases with no gene match: 4. CDR3 length: 14 residues. CDR1 and CDR2 (germline): SGHVS, FNYEAQ. This chain's CDR3 is CASSLARTGDGYTF. CDR3 nucleotides: TGTGCCAGCAGCTTAGCCCGGACAGGAGATGGCTACACCTTC.

This chain links TRBV2 with TRBJ1-2; D possibly corresponds to TRBD1 (6 bases). V lost 6 bases to trimming and J lost 0 bases, with 11 bases between them. The CDR3 contains 14 residues. The germline CDR1 and CDR2 sequences are SNHLY and FYNNEI. DNA of the CDR3: TGTGCCAGCAGCCTGGACAGTACTAACTATGGCTACACCTTC. It specifies CASSLDSTNYGYTF.

The chain couples TRBV5-1 to TRBJ2-2, with no clear D. This CDR3 region has 16 residues. V was clipped by 2 bases and J by 0 bases, with 11 bases between them. Germline lookup yields CDR1 SGHRS and CDR2 YFSETQ. CDR3 nucleotide sequence: TGCGCCAGCAGCTTTGAAGGGTCCACGAACACCGGGGAGCTGTTTTTT. It translates to CASSFEGSTNTGELFF.

The chain recombines TRBV10-3 with TRBJ2-2; 7 nucleotides agree with TRBD2. The trim removed 7 bases at V and 4 bases at J, leaving 0 bases unmatched. CDR1 and CDR2 from the germline V gene are ENHRY and SYGVKD. This CDR3 has 12 amino acids. The DNA of the CDR3 is TGTGCCATCACTAGCGGCACCGGGGAGCTGTTTTTT. It specifies CAITSGTGELFF.

This chain connects TRBV7-3 to TRBJ2-7; D possibly uses TRBD1 or TRBD2 (5 bases each). V was trimmed by 3 bases and J by 5 bases, leaving 17 bases between them. The CDR3 sequence is 15 residues long. Germline values: CDR1 SGHTA, CDR2 FQGTGA. The CDR3 reads CASSFIAQGSNEQYF. The CDR3, as DNA: TGTGCCAGCAGCTTTATAGCGCAGGGTAGTAACGAGCAGTACTTC.

V usage is TRBV5-1 and J usage is TRBJ2-1; D not certain. Germline CDR1 is SGHRS and CDR2 is YFSETQ. This CDR3 has 12 residues. V lost 0 bases to trimming and J lost 11 bases, with 9 bases between them. In nucleotides, the CDR3 is TGCGCCAGCAGCTTGGAGGGCAACCAGCAGTTCTTC. As protein: CASSLEGNQQFF. Supplemented by reference TRBV5-1 and TRBJ2-1, the full variable domain reads KAGVTQTPRYLIKTRGQQVTLSCSPISGHRSVSWYQQTPGQGLQFLFEYFSETQRNKGNFPGRFSGRQFSNSRSEMNVSTLELGDSALYLCASSLEGNQQFFGPGTRLTVL.

The rearrangement links TRBV28 to TRBJ1-5, with D perhaps TRBD1 (6 bases). Between the trimmed V and J ends, which lost 4 bases and 3 bases, there was a span of 19 bases. Germline CDR1 reads MDHEN; CDR2 reads SYDVKM. CDR3 length: 17 residues. CDR3 sequence (DNA): TGTGCCAGCAGTTCCACCCTTCTCGCAGGGGCCAATCAGCCCCAGCATTTT. Its protein product is CASSSTLLAGANQPQHF.

The count of this clone is one. Other DNA sequences within the sample encode an identical CDR3. This chain connects TRBV28 to TRBJ1-5; the D is unclear. The germline gives CDR1 MDHEN, CDR2 SYDVKM. V lost 5 bases to trimming and J lost 0 bases, with 5 bases between them. CDR3 length equals 13 residues. The CDR3: CASSTNSNQPQHF. The CDR3 nucleotides are TGTGCCAGCAGTACAAATAGCAATCAGCCCCAGCATTTT. Looking up the rest from reference TRBV28 and TRBJ1-5 gives the full variable domain: DVKVTQSSRYLVKRTGEKVFLECVQDMDHENMFWYRQDPGLGLRLIYFSYDVKMKEKGDIPEGYSVSREKKERFSLILESASTNQTSMYLCASSTNSNQPQHFGDGTRLSIL.

On this clone itself: This sample also contains other DNA sequences that code for the same CDR3. This rearrangement joins TRBV9 to TRBJ2-5; the match to TRBD2 covers 12 bases. Losses at the gene ends were 4 bases for V and 5 bases for J; bases not matched to a gene: 6. Germline-derived CDR1 and CDR2 are SGDLS and YYNGEE. The CDR3 is 15 residues long. This CDR3 is CASSSRLAGEETQYF. CDR3 DNA: TGTGCCAGCAGCTCCAGACTAGCGGGAGAGGAGACCCAGTACTTC.

The CDR3 DNA is TGTGCCAGCAAGACTAGCCCTAGTATCTATGAGCAGTTCTTC. It yields the protein CASKTSPSIYEQFF. The rearrangement joins TRBV2 to TRBJ2-1, with 7 bases matching TRBD2. This CDR3 is 14 amino acids long. V trimming: 7 bases; J trimming: 8 bases; junction bases outside the gene matches: 11. Germline CDR1 is SNHLY and CDR2 is FYNNEI.

The count of this clone is one. This chain connects TRBV19 to TRBJ1-5; D is perhaps TRBD1 (5 bases). The V end was cut by 10 bases, the J end by 4 bases, with 17 bases between. From germline, CDR1 is LNHDA and CDR2 SQIVND (reference sequence). The CDR3 has 14 amino acids. DNA of the CDR3: TGTGCCACCACAGACGGGGGGTCGAATCAGCCCCAGCATTTT. Its translation: CATTDGGSNQPQHF.

On this clone itself: One end of the junction is discordant with germline, which a read error may explain. This sequence joins TRBV27 and TRBJ2-7, with unresolved D. Germline loops: CDR1 MNHEY, CDR2 SMNVEV (reference sequence). This CDR3 has 12 residues. CDR3 sequence: CASSYGSHEQYF. The CDR3 DNA sequence: TGTGCCAGCAGTTACGGCTCCCACGAGCAGTACTTC.

The chain is built from TRBV2 and TRBJ2-1, with 7 bases that match TRBD2. The ends lost 2 bases at V and 6 bases at J; junction bases unmatched: 7. The CDR3 covers 15 residues. Germline-derived CDR1 and CDR2 are SNHLY and FYNNEI. For the CDR3, the DNA is TGTGCCAGCAGTGAAAGGCCGGGACTATCCAATGAGCAGTTCTTC. Its translation is CASSERPGLSNEQFF.